The 12 T cell receptor beta chains reported below all come from one sample, sequenced in a study of shared clonotypes between healthy human individuals. This table comes from immunoSEQ multiplex PCR, and its TCRdb copy is limited to in-frame clones, with some not included. The table has about 2.1 million clones, about 92% seen once. As defined, naive CD8 cells were CD45RO-negative and positively selected for CCR7, with terminally differentiated effector memory CD45RA+ cells excluded. The sample taken for sequencing was naive CD8+ T cells from PBMCs. The source is a man aged 18 to 29 in good health. Some clones in this sample may be carry-over from other donors' samples.

This chain connects TRBV5-1 to TRBJ1-3; D ambiguous. The V end was cut by 4 bases, the J end by 4 bases, with 9 bases between. CDR3 length: 13 residues. The germline gives CDR1 SGHRS, CDR2 YFSETQ. The CDR3 protein is CASSTDTGNTIYF. The CDR3, as DNA: TGCGCCAGCAGCACCGACACCGGAAACACCATATATTTT. Supplemented by reference TRBV5-1 and TRBJ1-3, the full variable domain reads KAGVTQTPRYLIKTRGQQVTLSCSPISGHRSVSWYQQTPGQGLQFLFEYFSETQRNKGNFPGRFSGRQFSNSRSEMNVSTLELGDSALYLCASSTDTGNTIYFGEGSWLTVV.

V gene TRBV7-2 combines with J gene TRBJ2-3; weak D call: TRBD1 (6 bases). The CDR3 runs 16 residues. In germline, CDR1 is SGHTA, CDR2 FQGNSA. V was trimmed by 2 bases and J by 3 bases, leaving 15 bases between them. The CDR3 is CASSLNTGRGTDTQYF. Here the CDR3 DNA reads TGTGCCAGCAGCTTAAATACAGGGAGAGGAACAGATACGCAGTATTTT.

This clone came up once. The CDR3 DNA reads as TGTGCCAGCAGTTTGCAACAGGGATTCACAGATACGCAGTATTTT. Amino acid sequence: CASSLQQGFTDTQYF. The rearrangement links TRBV27 to TRBJ2-3; the D gene is possibly TRBD1 (6 bases). Germline-derived CDR1 and CDR2 are MNHEY and SMNVEV (reference sequence). CDR3 length: 15 amino acids. Trimming took 3 bases from V and 2 from J, leaving 12 bases between them.

CDR3 in amino acids: CASSLLSNEQFF. In DNA form, the CDR3 reads TGTGCCAGCAGTTTGTTGAGTAATGAGCAGTTCTTC. The chain employs TRBV6-1 and TRBJ2-1; D is unresolved. Germline CDR1 reads MNHNS; CDR2 reads SASEGT. Trimming cost V 5 bases and J 7 bases, with 9 bases left between them. The CDR3 is made up of 12 amino acids.

The chain couples TRBV28 to TRBJ1-1, with 7 bases that match TRBD1. Looked up from germline, CDR1 is MDHEN and CDR2 is SYDVKM. The V segment lost 2 bases and the J segment 4 bases; nucleotides outside the gene matches: 7. The CDR3 has 15 amino acids. CDR3 residues: CASSLKRGHVTEAFF. The CDR3 coding sequence is TGTGCCAGCAGTTTAAAAAGGGGGCACGTCACTGAAGCTTTCTTT.

CDR3 sequence (DNA): TGTGCCAGCAGCCAAGCCGGGGAATCAAATGGCTACACCTTC. This gives the protein CASSQAGESNGYTF. The chain recombines TRBV5-4 with TRBJ1-2; D is ambiguous. The V gene lost 4 bases and the J gene lost 6 bases, with 16 bases spanning the gap. There are 14 residues in the CDR3. Germline-derived CDR1 and CDR2 are SGHNT and YYREEE (reference sequence).

The gene calls are TRBV28 and TRBJ1-4; D gene unclear. The length of the CDR3 is 16 residues. Germline CDR1 MDHEN, CDR2 SYDVKM. Trimming removed 1 base at V and 3 bases at J, with 12 bases between. CDR3 nucleotide sequence: TGTGCCAGCAGTTTATATGGAGAGGGCCCTAATGAAAAACTGTTTTTT. Residues: CASSLYGEGPNEKLFF. Variable domain in full (rest from reference TRBV28 and TRBJ1-4): DVKVTQSSRYLVKRTGEKVFLECVQDMDHENMFWYRQDPGLGLRLIYFSYDVKMKEKGDIPEGYSVSREKKERFSLILESASTNQTSMYLCASSLYGEGPNEKLFFGSGTQLSVL.

The chain has TRBV27 and TRBJ2-3; D is unclear. There are 14 residues in the CDR3. V lost 4 bases to trimming and J lost 6 bases, with 14 bases between them. The germline V gene encodes CDR1 MNHEY and CDR2 SMNVEV (reference sequence). DNA of the CDR3: TGTGCCAGCAGTTATGCGGCACCCGGGGATACGCAGTATTTT. Translated, it gives CASSYAAPGDTQYF.

This sequence joins TRBV7-4 and TRBJ2-7, with 7 bases that match TRBD1. There are 13 residues in the CDR3. V shed 5 bases, J shed 3 bases, and the junction held 4 bases outside the gene matches. Germline V lookup: CDR1 SGHVT, CDR2 SQSDAQ. CDR3 in amino acids: CASSLRTGYEQYF. Written as DNA, the CDR3 is TGTGCCAGCAGCCTACGGACAGGCTACGAGCAGTACTTC.

The chain uses TRBV15 and TRBJ2-7; D is uncertain. Per the germline V gene, CDR1 is LNHNV and CDR2 is YYDKDF (reference sequence). V gave up 3 bases and J gave up 0 bases, with 9 bases separating them. The CDR3 is 14 residues long. This CDR3 reads CATSSRATSYEQYF. CDR3 bases: TGTGCCACCAGCAGTAGGGCTACCTCCTACGAGCAGTACTTC.

This chain connects TRBV28 to TRBJ1-2; D is unresolved. Germline CDR1 reads MDHEN; CDR2 reads SYDVKM. This CDR3 comprises 17 residues. Deletions cut 4 bases from V and 8 bases from J, with 26 bases between. CDR3: CASSSTIKHGPLRGYTF. CDR3 sequence (DNA): TGTGCCAGCAGTTCCACGATCAAACACGGGCCCCTTCGAGGCTACACCTTC.

The V and J genes are TRBV5-1 and TRBJ2-7; D may be TRBD1 (5 bases). Trimming removed 0 bases from V and 2 bases from J, with 12 bases in between. Germline lookup yields CDR1 SGHRS and CDR2 YFSETQ. The CDR3 length is 15 residues. The CDR3 coding sequence is TGCGCCAGCAGCTTGGTCACAGACAGAACCTACGAGCAGTACTTC. Its translation: CASSLVTDRTYEQYF. Filled out from reference TRBV5-1 and TRBJ2-7, the complete variable domain reads KAGVTQTPRYLIKTRGQQVTLSCSPISGHRSVSWYQQTPGQGLQFLFEYFSETQRNKGNFPGRFSGRQFSNSRSEMNVSTLELGDSALYLCASSLVTDRTYEQYFGPGTRLTVT.